This TCR beta chain originates from a study of vaccination and CD4 T cells after COVID-19. Study-wide results and limits: In median terms, SARS-CoV-2-reactive clonotypes went from approximately 23 to 38, a nonsignificant rise.

Trimming cost V 5 bases and J 6 bases, with 13 bases left between them. Germline CDR1 reads MNHNS; CDR2 reads SASEGT. This CDR3 region has 13 residues. Concerning this clonotype: Its matching antigen is unknown.

With the Oncomine TCR Beta short-read assay, DNA from cultured CD4+ T cells was sequenced. Genomic DNA was isolated from cultured CD4+ T cells. Each CDR3 protein is one row after TCRdb ran MiXCR on the PCR reads. The sample comprises approximately 12,000 distinct CDR3 sequences, roughly 53% of which are singletons, and 28% rests with the top ten. The sample's treatment: approximately nine-day PBMC culture with coronavirus spike peptide pools or control peptides (ViraFEST assay). The chain joins TRBV6-1 to TRBJ1-2; D is unclear. The sequenced material came from CD4+ T cells from blood, cultured in vitro. The TCR originated in a human donor who had recovered from COVID-19. CDR3 loop: CASSPGRLDGYTF. The CDR3 region has the DNA TGTGCCAGCAGTCCCGGGCGGCTGGATGGCTACACCTTC.